Listed here are 27 T cell receptor beta chains from one sample, sequenced in a study of blood T cells in healthy people across ages. A second PCR, run for roughly 7 to 12 cycles, used a sample-barcoded 5' primer plus a J-beta primer mix. TCRdb processed the 5' RACE reads anew with MiXCR; each CDR3 protein has one entry. The sample includes around 940,000 distinct CDR3 sequences, roughly 51% seen only once; the top ten take around a fifth. The sample comprised blood. The origin of the receptors is a woman aged 60 to 75 in good health.

This clonotype was counted between two and nine times. The V call is TRBV20-1, the J call TRBJ2-3; D not resolved. CDR3 size: 12 residues. Germline CDR1 reads DFQATT; CDR2 reads SNEGSKA (reference sequence). This CDR3 reads CRANTYTDTQYF. CDR3 coding DNA: TGCAGAGCCAACACCTACACAGATACGCAGTATTTT.

The sample holds a few counts of this clonotype. The chain employs TRBV7-2 and TRBJ1-4; D perhaps matches TRBD1 (5 bases). V shed 2 bases and J shed 7 bases, with 5 bases lying between them. The CDR3 totals 12 residues. Germline CDR1 SGHTA, CDR2 FQGNSA. CDR3 sequence (DNA): TGTGCCAGCAGCTTAAGGGGTGAAAAACTGTTTTTT. Amino acid sequence: CASSLRGEKLFF. The complete variable domain, with remaining parts taken from reference TRBV7-2 and TRBJ1-4, reads GAGVSQSPSNKVTEKGKDVELRCDPISGHTALYWYRQSLGQGLEFLIYFQGNSAPDKSGLPSDRFSAERTGGSVSTLTIQRTQQEDSAVYLCASSLRGEKLFFGSGTQLSVL.

This chain links TRBV29-1 with TRBJ2-5, with D maybe TRBD2 (5 bases). Trimming pared 4 bases from V and 0 bases from J, leaving 12 bases between. CDR3 length: 14 residues. Germline V lookup: CDR1 SQVTM, CDR2 ANQGSEA. CDR3 in DNA: TGCAGCGTTGCCCCTACTAGTTACCAAGAGACCCAGTACTTC. Translated, it gives CSVAPTSYQETQYF.

This sequence joins TRBV3-1 and TRBJ1-5; weak D call: TRBD1 (5 bases). The V end was cut by 1 base, the J end by 0 bases, with 16 bases between. The V gene's germline CDR1 is LGHDT and CDR2 YNNKEL (reference sequence). This CDR3 region has 18 residues. The CDR3 DNA reads as TGTGCCAGCAGCCAAGTTTCGGCCAGGGCGTATAGCAATCAGCCCCAGCATTTT. This translates into CASSQVSARAYSNQPQHF.

This clonotype has a handful of counts. The chain combines TRBV27 with TRBJ2-4; D is tentatively TRBD1 or TRBD2 (5 bases each). With 8 bases removed from V and 0 bases from J, the gap between germline ends came to 8 bases. This CDR3 comprises 13 residues. The germline V gene encodes CDR1 MNHEY and CDR2 SMNVEV (reference sequence). The CDR3 reads CASAGTAKNIQYF. CDR3 nucleotide sequence: TGTGCCAGCGCCGGGACAGCCAAAAACATTCAGTACTTC.

The J gene is TRBJ2-3, the V gene TRBV5-1; 7 nucleotides align to TRBD1. The CDR3 is 14 amino acids. V gave up 3 bases and J gave up 2 bases; unmatched junction bases: 3. The germline gives CDR1 SGHRS, CDR2 YFSETQ. CDR3 region: CASSWTGFTDTQYF. DNA for the CDR3: TGCGCCAGCAGCTGGACAGGATTCACAGATACGCAGTATTTT.

The DNA of the CDR3 is TGTGCCAGCAGTTCCCTAGCGGGACACTACAATGAGCAGTTCTTC. It encodes CASSSLAGHYNEQFF. The chain couples TRBV12-3 or TRBV12-4 to TRBJ2-1; 9 bases align to TRBD2. Germline trimming cut 4 bases from V and 3 bases from J; bases unmatched to any gene: 4. The CDR3 is made up of 15 amino acids.

The V and J genes are TRBV5-1 and TRBJ2-7; 8 bases match TRBD2. Germline V gives CDR1 SGHRS, CDR2 YFSETQ. V was pared by 4 bases and J by 5 bases, with 11 bases of the junction left unmatched. This CDR3 region has 15 residues. As DNA, the CDR3 is TGCGCCAGCAGCCCCCTTGTCGGGGGGGTTAACGAGCAGTACTTC. This translates into CASSPLVGGVNEQYF.

This clonotype was seen only a few times. V usage is TRBV29-1 and J usage is TRBJ1-5; no reliable D call. V lost 8 bases and J 5 bases, leaving 19 bases between the germline ends. This CDR3 region has 14 residues. Germline values: CDR1 SQVTM, CDR2 ANQGSEA. In DNA form, the CDR3 reads TGCAGCCCCGATTCGCCGGGGAAGGATCAGCCCCAGCATTTT. Translating it yields CSPDSPGKDQPQHF.

The chain combines TRBV6-5 with TRBJ2-7, with D tentatively TRBD1 (6 bases). Gene TRBJ2-5 matches the end of the DNA better, so the J call may be wrong. CDR1 is MNHEY, CDR2 SVGAGI, per germline. The CDR3 runs to 14 residues. The CDR3, as DNA: TGTGCCAGCAGACCTCCGACAGGTGGGGAGACCCAGTACTTC. Protein product: CASRPPTGGETQYF.

This clonotype was seen at least ten times. The chain couples TRBV11-3 to TRBJ2-2; 8 positions match TRBD2. The J segment lost 5 bases and the V segment lost 2 bases, leaving 10 bases of the junction unmatched. Germline CDR1 and CDR2: SGHNT and YENEEA. This CDR3 region has 17 residues. The chain's CDR3 is CASSLKTSGSWTGELFF. CDR3 DNA: TGTGCCAGCAGCTTAAAAACTAGCGGCAGTTGGACCGGGGAGCTGTTTTTT.

The chain links TRBV28 to TRBJ2-7; D is undetermined. V dropped 2 bases and J dropped 5 bases, with 1 base sitting between them. This CDR3 spans 10 amino acids. Germline CDR1 and CDR2: MDHEN and SYDVKM. CDR3 coding DNA: TGTGCCAGCAGTTTACACGAGCAGTACTTC. Translating gives CASSLHEQYF. The variable domain in full, with the rest retrieved from reference TRBV28 and TRBJ2-7, is DVKVTQSSRYLVKRTGEKVFLECVQDMDHENMFWYRQDPGLGLRLIYFSYDVKMKEKGDIPEGYSVSREKKERFSLILESASTNQTSMYLCASSLHEQYFGPGTRLTVT.

This rearrangement joins TRBV6-5 to TRBJ2-5, with a tentative D call TRBD2 (8 bases). The better agreement between TRBJ2-7 and the DNA end casts doubt on the J call. Germline V gene data show CDR1 as MNHEY and CDR2 as SVGAGI. This CDR3 contains 15 residues. CDR3 sequence: CASSYGRGRGDEQYF. The CDR3 DNA reads as TGTGCCAGCAGTTACGGAAGGGGGCGGGGGGACGAGCAGTACTTC.

This clonotype turned up a few times. The V call is TRBV5-1, the J call TRBJ2-1; D unclear. From germline, CDR1 is SGHRS and CDR2 YFSETQ. The V and J ends lost 4 bases and 14 bases respectively, with 19 bases between them. This CDR3 region has 13 residues. Here the CDR3 DNA reads TGCGCCAGCAGCCCAACGACTCCCCGTCTGGAGTTCTTC. It translates to CASSPTTPRLEFF.

This clonotype was seen more than once but under ten times. The V and J genes are TRBV5-1 and TRBJ2-3; TRBD1 might be the D (5 bases). The V gene's germline CDR1 is SGHRS and CDR2 YFSETQ. This CDR3 has 16 amino acids. The V gene lost 0 bases and the J gene lost 0 bases, with 11 bases spanning the gap. CDR3 DNA: TGCGCCAGCAGCTTGGACGTACAGGCTAGCACAGATACGCAGTATTTT. Its translation: CASSLDVQASTDTQYF.

The sample holds a few counts of this clonotype. The chain joins TRBV11-2 to TRBJ2-7; weak D call: TRBD2 (5 bases). The CDR3 spans 14 residues. The germline V gene has CDR1 SGHAT and CDR2 FQNNGV. The ends were cut back, 4 bases at V and 3 bases at J, with 13 bases in the middle. The CDR3 coding sequence is TGTGCCAGCAGCTGGGGAGCCGGGCTCTACGAGCAGTACTTC. Translation: CASSWGAGLYEQYF. Filled out from reference TRBV11-2 and TRBJ2-7, the complete variable domain reads EAGVAQSPRYKIIEKRQSVAFWCNPISGHATLYWYQQILGQGPKLLIQFQNNGVVDDSQLPKDRFSAERLKGVDSTLKIQPAKLEDSAVYLCASSWGAGLYEQYFGPGTRLTVT.

This rearrangement joins TRBV7-6 to TRBJ2-3; 11 bases line up with TRBD2. The CDR3 extends over 18 amino acids. The germline gives CDR1 SGHVS, CDR2 FNYEAQ. With V trimmed by 4 bases and J by 0 bases, 9 bases remained unmatched. CDR3 DNA sequence: TGTGCCAGCAGCTCCGGGGCTAGCGGGAGGCTGAGCACAGATACGCAGTATTTT. Translation: CASSSGASGRLSTDTQYF.

This chain uses TRBV12-3 or TRBV12-4 with TRBJ2-7; possibly TRBD1 or TRBD2 for D (5 bases each). Trimming removed 4 bases at V and 2 bases at J, with 12 bases between. The CDR3 spans 14 residues. CDR3 DNA: TGTGCCAGCAGTTCCCGGGACCCACCCTACGAGCAGTACTTC. Protein product: CASSSRDPPYEQYF.

The gene calls are TRBV20-1 and TRBJ1-2; D is unresolved. V was trimmed by 0 bases and J by 5 bases, leaving 16 bases between them. CDR1 and CDR2 from the germline V gene are DFQATT and SNEGSKA (reference sequence). The CDR3 sequence is 15 residues long. CDR3 nucleotide sequence: TGCAGTGCTAGAGATATCCGACTGGCGTTTTATGGCTACACCTTC. This codes for CSARDIRLAFYGYTF.

The genes are TRBV29-1 and TRBJ2-7; tentative D call: TRBD2 (7 bases). The V gene's germline CDR1 is SQVTM and CDR2 ANQGSEA. V was trimmed by 4 bases and J by 7 bases, leaving 14 bases between them. There are 12 residues in the CDR3. The CDR3 coding sequence is TGCAGCGTTGTCCGGGGGGCGAGGGAGCAGTACTTC. It specifies CSVVRGAREQYF.

The chain employs TRBV4-1 and TRBJ2-6, with D perhaps TRBD1 (5 bases). CDR1 is MGHRA and CDR2 is YSYEKL in the germline V gene. This CDR3 is built from 15 residues. Trimming removed 1 base at V and 2 bases at J, with 6 bases between. CDR3 residues: CASSQVGAGANVLTF. In DNA form, the CDR3 reads TGCGCCAGCAGCCAAGTAGGGGCTGGGGCCAACGTCCTGACTTTC.

The chain carries TRBV20-1 and TRBJ2-2; the match to TRBD2 covers 8 bases. The CDR3 consists of 15 residues. V was clipped by 1 base and J by 1 base; unmatched bases: 2. CDR1 and CDR2 from the germline V gene are DFQATT and SNEGSKA (reference sequence). The CDR3, as DNA: TGCAGTGCTAGAGGGCTAGCGGGGAACACCGGGGAGCTGTTTTTT. This encodes CSARGLAGNTGELFF.

The chain employs TRBV27 and TRBJ2-3; a weak D match, TRBD2 (5 bases). The germline V gene encodes CDR1 MNHEY and CDR2 SMNVEV (reference sequence). This CDR3 has 14 residues. The V and J ends lost 2 bases and 5 bases respectively, with 11 bases between them. The CDR3 spells CASSLILSGDTQYF. CDR3 DNA sequence: TGTGCCAGCAGTTTAATACTCAGCGGAGATACGCAGTATTTT.

Only a few counts were recorded for this clonotype. The rearrangement uses TRBV29-1 and TRBJ2-5, with D possibly being TRBD1 (6 bases). Trimming took off 6 bases at V and 1 base at J, with 12 bases between the two ends. Germline V gives CDR1 SQVTM, CDR2 ANQGSEA. The CDR3 extends over 13 amino acids. CDR3 bases: TGCAGCGTCACAACAGGGTCCCAAGAGACCCAGTACTTC. Translated: CSVTTGSQETQYF.

This sequence joins TRBV7-3 and TRBJ2-1; 8 nucleotides line up with TRBD2. The DNA end is more similar to TRBJ2-7, so the J call may be wrong. Germline-derived CDR1 and CDR2 are SGHTA and FQGTGA. The CDR3 consists of 16 residues. CDR3 nucleotide sequence: TGTGCCCCAAGCGGGAGAGTTCATTGCTACTACAATGAGCAGTACTTC. Protein product: CAPSGRVHCYYNEQYF.

The J gene is TRBJ2-7, the V gene TRBV7-9, with 8 bases aligning to TRBD1. The V segment lost 4 bases and the J segment 3 bases; nucleotides outside the gene matches: 8. The CDR3 extends over 15 amino acids. Germline-derived CDR1 and CDR2 are SEHNR and FQNEAQ (reference sequence). CDR3 bases: TGTGCCAGCAGCTGTCGACAGGGGTCCCTCTACGAGCAGTACTTC. Its protein is CASSCRQGSLYEQYF.

This clonotype was seen more than once but under ten times. In nucleotides, the CDR3 is TGCAGCGTTGAAGATTGGAGCGGGAGTAGCAATGAGCAGTACTTC. Translated: CSVEDWSGSSNEQYF. V gene TRBV29-1 combines with J gene TRBJ2-5; TRBD2 matches at 8 bases. Germline CDR1 is SQVTM and CDR2 is ANQGSEA. The CDR3 is 15 residues long. V dropped 0 bases and J dropped 11; count of bases not matched to a gene: 14.